This T cell receptor (beta chain) was retrieved from a study of identical twins. Study conclusions and caveats: These conclusions were based on statistical analysis (cross-sectional, not following the same donors). Modelling approaches yielded underestimates of out-of-frame TCR alpha sharing between monozygotic twins. Invariant MAIT and iNKT cells could partly confound zero-insertion analyses. Twins shared beta out-of-frame sequences in excess, but this excess was weaker.

The CDR3 spans 14 residues. With 4 bases removed from V and 0 bases from J, the gap between germline ends came to 10 bases. From germline, CDR1 is SEHNR and CDR2 FQNEAQ (reference sequence). Comment on this clonotype: Its specificity is unknown.

One entry per CDR3 protein results from TCRdb running MiXCR on the 5' RACE reads. There are roughly 1,500,000 distinct CDR3 sequences in the sample; around a third occur only once, and about 0.25% lies in the top ten. The source material was cord blood. The sequence derives from a newborn girl in good health. The chain combines TRBV7-9 with TRBJ2-7, with no clear D. CDR3: CASSSHLSSYEQYF. The CDR3 DNA sequence: TGTGCCAGCAGCTCGCATTTAAGCTCCTACGAGCAGTACTTC.